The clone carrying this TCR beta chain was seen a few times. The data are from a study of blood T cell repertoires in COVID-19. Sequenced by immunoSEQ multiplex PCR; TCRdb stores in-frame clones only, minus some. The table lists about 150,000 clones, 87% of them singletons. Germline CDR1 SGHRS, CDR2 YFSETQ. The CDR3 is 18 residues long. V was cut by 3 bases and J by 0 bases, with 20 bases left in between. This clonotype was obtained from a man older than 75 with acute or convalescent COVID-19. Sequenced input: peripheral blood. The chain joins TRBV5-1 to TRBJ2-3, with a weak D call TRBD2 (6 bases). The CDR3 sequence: CASSWTSIAVLSTDTQYF. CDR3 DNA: TGCGCCAGCAGCTGGACGTCCATAGCGGTCCTGAGCACAGATACGCAGTATTTT.